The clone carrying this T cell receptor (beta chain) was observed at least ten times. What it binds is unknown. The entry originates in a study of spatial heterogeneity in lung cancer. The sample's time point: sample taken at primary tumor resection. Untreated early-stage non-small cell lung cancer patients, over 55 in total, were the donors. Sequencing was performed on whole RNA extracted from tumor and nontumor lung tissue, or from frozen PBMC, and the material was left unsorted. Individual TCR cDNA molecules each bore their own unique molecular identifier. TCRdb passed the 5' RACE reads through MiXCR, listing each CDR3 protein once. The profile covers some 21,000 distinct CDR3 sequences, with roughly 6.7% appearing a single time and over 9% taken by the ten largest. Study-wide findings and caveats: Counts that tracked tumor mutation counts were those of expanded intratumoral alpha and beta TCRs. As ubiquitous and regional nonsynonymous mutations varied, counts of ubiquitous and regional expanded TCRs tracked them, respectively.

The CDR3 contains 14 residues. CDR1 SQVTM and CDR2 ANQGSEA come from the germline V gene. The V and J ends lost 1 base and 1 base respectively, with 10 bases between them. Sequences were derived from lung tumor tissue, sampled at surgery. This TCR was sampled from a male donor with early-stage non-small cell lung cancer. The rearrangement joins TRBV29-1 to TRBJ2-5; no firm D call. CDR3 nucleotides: TGCAGCGTTGAAGGGGTCAGGTTCCAAGAGACCCAGTACTTC. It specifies CSVEGVRFQETQYF. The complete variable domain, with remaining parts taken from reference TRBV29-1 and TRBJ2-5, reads SAVISQKPSRDICQRGTSLTIQCQVDSQVTMMFWYRQQPGQSLTLIATANQGSEATYESGFVIDKFPISRPNLTFSTLTVSNMSPEDSSIYLCSVEGVRFQETQYFGPGTRLLVL.